The 5 T cell receptor beta chains below come from one sample, sequenced in a study of cytomegalovirus exposure and HLA in healthy donors. PCR amplification relied on 60 Vbeta primers (plus 13 Jbeta primers). Profiling relied on immunoSEQ multiplex PCR, and the TCRdb table lists in-frame clones only, not all of them. The data contain about 94,000 clones, 78% of them singletons. Sequencing input: PBMCs. Receptors originate from an older woman in good health and CMV-seronegative.

The V and J genes are TRBV30 and TRBJ1-5, with D perhaps matching TRBD1 (6 bases). The CDR3 runs to 14 residues. Per the germline V gene, CDR1 is GTSNPN and CDR2 is SVGIG (reference sequence). The V and J ends lost 2 bases and 5 bases respectively, with 13 bases between them. This CDR3 is CAWSLGSGDQPQHF. The CDR3 DNA reads as TGTGCCTGGAGTTTGGGATCAGGGGATCAGCCCCAGCATTTT.

The chain combines TRBV7-2 with TRBJ2-7; 7 nucleotides agree with TRBD2. The CDR3 covers 16 residues. CDR1 is SGHTA and CDR2 is FQGNSA in the germline V gene. Losses at the gene ends were 1 base for V and 0 bases for J; bases not matched to a gene: 6. Here the CDR3 DNA reads TGTGCCAGCAGCTTAGTTGGTAGCGGGCCCTCCTACGAGCAGTACTTC. Protein sequence: CASSLVGSGPSYEQYF. Using reference TRBV7-2 and TRBJ2-7 for the parts outside the CDR3, the full variable domain is GAGVSQSPSNKVTEKGKDVELRCDPISGHTALYWYRQSLGQGLEFLIYFQGNSAPDKSGLPSDRFSAERTGGSVSTLTIQRTQQEDSAVYLCASSLVGSGPSYEQYFGPGTRLTVT.

The rearrangement uses TRBV19 and TRBJ1-6; 7 nucleotides match TRBD1. The CDR3 is 14 amino acids. V lost 5 bases to trimming and J lost 8 bases; unmatched junction nucleotides: 6. The germline V gene has CDR1 LNHDA and CDR2 SQIVND (reference sequence). Here the CDR3 reads CASSWTGRDSPLHF. DNA for the CDR3: TGTGCCAGTAGTTGGACAGGAAGGGATTCACCCCTCCACTTT.

The genes are TRBV5-1 and TRBJ1-6, with D perhaps matching TRBD1 (6 bases). Germline V gene data show CDR1 as SGHRS and CDR2 as YFSETQ. V lost 5 bases and J lost 0, with 9 bases in between. The CDR3 consists of 15 residues. For the CDR3, the DNA is TGCGCCAGCAGTGACAGGAGCTCCTATAATTCACCCCTCCACTTT. It yields the protein CASSDRSSYNSPLHF.

The chain uses TRBV28 and TRBJ2-3; a weak D match, TRBD2 (5 bases). The CDR3 runs 15 residues. The germline V gene has CDR1 MDHEN and CDR2 SYDVKM. V was cut by 3 bases and J by 4 bases, with 14 bases left in between. CDR3 bases: TGTGCCAGCAGTTTTATGGTGGGAGCGGCAGATACGCAGTATTTT. Translated: CASSFMVGAADTQYF.